This TCR beta chain was observed in a study of cytomegalovirus exposure and HLA in healthy donors. The CDR3 has 15 amino acids. The J segment lost 2 bases and the V segment lost 6 bases, leaving 8 bases of the junction unmatched. Germline V lookup: CDR1 MGHDK, CDR2 SYGVNS. PCR amplification relied on 60 Vbeta primers (plus 13 Jbeta primers). Assay: immunoSEQ multiplex PCR; the TCRdb copy retains only in-frame clones and omits some. The sample includes approximately 110,000 clones, roughly 80% of them seen just once. V usage is TRBV25-1 and J usage is TRBJ2-7; the match to TRBD1 covers 9 bases. The clonotype comes from a female donor in good health and CMV-seropositive. Sequenced sample: PBMCs. In DNA form, the CDR3 reads TGTGCCAGCAGCGACTCACAGGGGGCCCCCTACGAGCAGTACTTC. Translating it yields CASSDSQGAPYEQYF.